This T cell receptor beta chain was sequenced for a study of blood T cell repertoires in COVID-19. Germline V CDR1 and CDR2: SGHRS, YFSETQ. The V and J ends lost 0 bases and 2 bases respectively, with 8 bases between them. This CDR3 is 14 amino acids long. In the source study's methods: Reference gene primer amplification gave estimated nucleated cell counts. TCRdb's copy holds only in-frame clones and misses some; the assay was immunoSEQ multiplex PCR. V and J calls and clone size are given by that table; D and trimming were obtained from the DNA. The sample records approximately 67,000 clones, 80% to 90% being singletons.

V gene TRBV5-1 combines with J gene TRBJ1-1; D uncertain. This sequence was found in a man in his fifties or sixties with active COVID-19. The sample was peripheral blood. For the CDR3, the DNA is TGCGCCAGCAGCTTGGGGGCACCTAACACTGAAGCTTTCTTT. Translated: CASSLGAPNTEAFF.